The text below deals with one T cell receptor beta chain. This sample is drawn from a study of CD8+ T cells in alopecia areata. Reverse transcription of extracted RNA yielded cDNA, which provided the sequencing template. This table comes from immunoSEQ multiplex PCR, and its TCRdb copy is limited to in-frame clones, with some not included. The sample yields roughly 100,000 clones, around 59% seen once. The CDR3 spans 15 residues. Trimming at V came to 5 bases and at J to 3 bases, leaving 5 bases not matched to a gene. The V gene's germline CDR1 is SGHTA and CDR2 FQGNSA. This TCR derives from a human donor in good health. Material for sequencing was CD4+ T cells sorted from blood. The chain employs TRBV7-2 and TRBJ1-2; 11 bases agree with TRBD1. The CDR3 sequence is CASSTGQGAYYGYTF. DNA of the CDR3: TGTGCCAGCAGCACTGGACAGGGGGCCTACTATGGCTACACCTTC.